Below, one TCR beta chain is given with its context. Its antigen is undetermined. This record belongs to a study of shared clonotypes between healthy human individuals. Sequencing was at deep level. In the authors' methods: ImmunoSEQ sequences covered only the junction and lacked quality scores; filtering therefore differed. The method was immunoSEQ multiplex PCR; TCRdb's version includes in-frame clones alone and lacks a portion of them. The V and J calls and the clone size are those of that table, but D and trimming were determined from the DNA. The data show some 2,400,000 clones, with approximately 94% seen just once and approximately 0.13% held by the top ten. Germline-derived CDR1 and CDR2 are SGHNT and YYREEE (reference sequence). The CDR3 contains 15 residues. J was trimmed by 0 bases and V by 3 bases; bases with no gene match: 4. Study outcomes and limitations: At large depth, rarefaction still showed sorted-subset sequencing to be incomplete. It was observed that roughly 5.1% of naive CD4 clonotypes were shared across a few donors.

The sample consisted of naive CD4+ T cells sorted from blood. Stated subset: CD45RA+ positively selected. The sequence came from a man younger than 35 in good health. The rearrangement joins TRBV5-4 to TRBJ2-7, with 9 bases that match TRBD2. In DNA form, the CDR3 reads TGTGCCAGCAGCTCCCAGCGGGGGGACTCCTACGAGCAGTACTTC. Amino acids: CASSSQRGDSYEQYF.